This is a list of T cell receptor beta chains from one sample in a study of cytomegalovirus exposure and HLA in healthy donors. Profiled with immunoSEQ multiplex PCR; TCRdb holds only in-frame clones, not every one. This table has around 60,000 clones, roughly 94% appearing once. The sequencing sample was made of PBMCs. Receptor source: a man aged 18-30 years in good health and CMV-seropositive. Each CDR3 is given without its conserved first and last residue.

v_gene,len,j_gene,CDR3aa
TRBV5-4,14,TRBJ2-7,ASSGGLAGVPYEQY
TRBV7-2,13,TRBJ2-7,ASSFLAGSTYEQY
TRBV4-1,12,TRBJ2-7,ASSHQTGTYEQY
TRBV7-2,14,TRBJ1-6,ASSDSDRVYNSPLH
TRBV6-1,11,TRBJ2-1,ASRGGGYNEQF
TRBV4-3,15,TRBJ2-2,ASSQRGSEALLGELF
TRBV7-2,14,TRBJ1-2,ASSLGVTGSNYGYT
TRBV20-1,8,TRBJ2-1,SARDQSQF
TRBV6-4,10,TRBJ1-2,ASSDDYYGYT
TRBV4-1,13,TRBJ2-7,ASSQGTGSSYEQY
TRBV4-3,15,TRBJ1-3,ASSQTTRGLGGNTIY
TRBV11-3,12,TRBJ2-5,ASSSGQDSETQY
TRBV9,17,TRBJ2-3,ASSFPRAGAGSNTDTQY
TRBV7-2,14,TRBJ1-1,ASSFSGTGRRTEAF
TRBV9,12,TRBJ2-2,ASSVTGGTGELF
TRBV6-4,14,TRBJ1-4,ASSPWGGQGIEKLF
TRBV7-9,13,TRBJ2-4,ASSSDRGSGWIQY
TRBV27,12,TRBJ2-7,ASSSLAYPYEQY
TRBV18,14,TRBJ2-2,ASSLTPGQGPGELF
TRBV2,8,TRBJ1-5,ASKGQPQH
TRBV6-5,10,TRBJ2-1,ASRDYRNEQF
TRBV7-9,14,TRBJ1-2,ASSLAWTGADYGYT
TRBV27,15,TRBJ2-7,ASSPAVLGGVGYEQY
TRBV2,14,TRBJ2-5,ASSESPSGGQETQY
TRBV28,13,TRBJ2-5,ASSLLAGGRETQY
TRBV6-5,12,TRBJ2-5,ASSYSANQETQY
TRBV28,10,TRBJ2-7,ASSWEPYEQY